This T cell receptor (beta chain) was found in a study of beta chain features in type 1 diabetes. Findings and limits, study-wide: Whatever favoring of shorter templates PCR might show would apply equally to patients and controls.

The investigators reverse transcribed all of the isolated RNA, so they sequenced expressed TCRB transcripts. Libraries were prepared by immunoSEQ multiplex PCR; TCRdb keeps only in-frame clonotypes and omits some of them. The sample carries about 240,000 clones, 25% to 35% recorded once. To note about this clone: Its cognate antigen is unknown. The junction departs from the called germline gene at one end, perhaps through a read error.

The germline CDR1 and CDR2 sequences are KGHSH and LQKENI. This CDR3 has 15 residues. The chain carries TRBV18 and TRBJ2-5; 12 nucleotides agree with TRBD2. Sequenced sample: central memory CD4+ T cells from blood. The clonotype originates from a man aged 25-45 years in good health. Here the CDR3 reads CASAPLAGGQETQYF. Written as DNA, the CDR3 is TGTGCCAGCGCACCACTAGCGGGGGGCCAAGAGACCCAGTACTTC.